This TCR beta chain emerged from a study of T cells in Graves' hyperthyroidism and ophthalmopathy. Ophthalmopathy in the patients scored at least 3 on Clinical Activity Score and at least 4 on NOSPECS grade, lasting under 3 months. The diagnoses drew upon clinical symptoms, serum thyroxine and TRAb, thyroid ultrasound and orbital computed tomography. RNA transcripts provided the source from which TCR beta CDR3 regions were amplified. The HTBI primer set served for first-round RT-PCR of the TCR CDR3. MiXCR was run by TCRdb on the multiplex PCR reads, yielding one entry per CDR3 protein. Of more than 450,000 distinct CDR3 sequences in the sample, around 20% were seen once. The sample holds many counts of this clonotype. The antigen is not known. The study's findings and limits: A median around 6 months before onset, the model predicted ophthalmopathy.

The TCR was taken from a man aged 40-49 years with Graves' ophthalmopathy. Sequencing was done on a sample of blood.

In nucleotides, the CDR3 is TGTGCCAGCAGAACTGGACACTCGAACACCGGGGAGCTGTTTTTT. It codes for CASRTGHSNTGELFF. The chain couples TRBV2 to TRBJ2-2, with D perhaps matching TRBD1 (5 bases). CDR3 size: 15 residues. Per germline, CDR1 SNHLY and CDR2 FYNNEI. V was clipped by 6 bases and J by 0 bases, with 11 bases between them.